Listed below are T cell receptor beta chains from one sample, sequenced in a study of T-cell memory formation after mild COVID-19. Each CDR3 protein gets one entry after TCRdb re-called the 5' RACE reads with MiXCR. The sample records 120,000 to 150,000 distinct CDR3 sequences, under 7% being singletons. The sequencing input was PBMCs or a T cell subset sorted from them (not recorded which). Source of these receptors: an adult woman who had mild COVID-19 (a few samples of this study predate the infection). Cell type and time point are not known. CDR3s include the opening cysteine and the closing phenylalanine or tryptophan. A D gene is named only where the DNA matches it firmly. Size tells how often a clone was seen (once, few, many) or the class of an expanded clone, and some rows leave it out.

>-|TRBV4-3|TRBJ1-2|-
CASSQSAKRIIRWTARHGYTF
TGCGCCAGCAGCCAATCCGCTAAGAGGATAATCAGATGGACAGCAAGGCATGGCTACACCTTC
>many|TRBV12-3/TRBV12-4|TRBJ2-5|TRBD1
CASRSGTGPQETQYF
TGTGCCAGCAGGTCCGGGACAGGACCCCAAGAGACCCAGTACTTC
>many|TRBV5-1|TRBJ2-1|-
CASSLGQPSYNEQFF
TGCGCCAGCAGCTTGGGCCAACCGTCCTACAATGAGCAGTTCTTC
>many|TRBV24-1|TRBJ2-1|TRBD2
CATSEWTSGRESSYNEQFF
TGTGCCACCAGTGAGTGGACTAGCGGGAGGGAAAGCTCCTACAATGAGCAGTTCTTC
>-|TRBV12-3/TRBV12-4|TRBJ1-1|-
CASSYEGWYTEAFF
TGTGCCAGCAGTTACGAGGGATGGTACACTGAAGCTTTCTTT
>many|TRBV5-1|TRBJ2-5|-
CASSLPEETQYF
TGCGCCAGCAGCTTGCCAGAAGAGACCCAGTACTTC
>-|TRBV20-1|TRBJ2-4|-
CSARGIAKNIQYF
TGCAGTGCTAGAGGGATAGCCAAAAACATTCAGTACTTC
>-|TRBV12-3/TRBV12-4|TRBJ2-1|-
CASSLLRTNEQFF
TGTGCCAGCAGTTTACTACGGACAAATGAGCAGTTCTTC
>many|TRBV12-3/TRBV12-4|TRBJ1-2|TRBD1
CASTLLGGSNGYTF
TGTGCCAGCACCCTACTAGGGGGCAGTAATGGCTACACCTTC
>many|TRBV5-1|TRBJ2-5|-
CASSLGQTDQETQYF
TGCGCCAGCAGCTTGGGTCAGACAGACCAAGAGACCCAGTACTTC
>few|TRBV29-1|TRBJ1-2|-
CSVEGKARIYGYTF
TGCAGCGTTGAAGGAAAGGCACGGATTTATGGCTACACCTTC
>many|TRBV5-1|TRBJ2-5|-
CASSLTETQYF
TGCGCCAGCAGCTTAACAGAGACCCAGTACTTC
>many|TRBV27|TRBJ1-5|TRBD1
CASRRQGRGQPQHF
TGTGCCAGCAGGAGACAGGGTAGGGGTCAGCCCCAGCATTTT
>many|TRBV15|TRBJ2-2|-
CATSRDPPGRTTGELFF
TGTGCCACCAGCAGAGATCCTCCGGGACGGACGACCGGGGAGCTGTTTTTT
>-|TRBV6-2/TRBV6-3|TRBJ1-6|-
CASSYSRVAGDSPLHF
TGTGCCAGCAGTTACTCGCGTGTGGCTGGGGATTCACCCCTCCACTTT
>-|TRBV29-1|TRBJ1-1|-
CSSRATGCWAFF
TGCAGCTCTAGGGCGACCGGGTGCTGGGCTTTCTTT
>few|TRBV24-1|TRBJ2-1|-
CATSAYNEQFF
TGTGCCACCAGTGCTTACAATGAGCAGTTCTTC
>few|TRBV24-1|TRBJ2-3|TRBD2
CATRQGAGTTDTQYF
TGTGCCACCCGTCAGGGAGCGGGAACCACAGATACGCAGTATTTT
>few|TRBV24-1|TRBJ2-1|TRBD2
CATSPSGGGPRDEQFF
TGTGCCACCAGTCCCTCGGGGGGAGGGCCTCGGGATGAGCAGTTCTTC
>-|TRBV19|TRBJ2-7|-
CASSTHRESYEQYF
TGTGCCAGTAGTACTCACAGAGAGTCCTACGAGCAGTACTTC
>many|TRBV29-1|TRBJ2-7|TRBD1
CSAGAGQGLYEQYF
TGCAGCGCCGGAGCTGGACAGGGGCTGTACGAGCAGTACTTC
>many|TRBV29-1|TRBJ1-1|TRBD1
CSVAYGTANTEAFF
TGCAGCGTGGCTTACGGGACAGCAAACACTGAAGCTTTCTTT
>many|TRBV25-1|TRBJ1-5|-
CASSGYRDSNQPQHF
TGTGCCAGCAGTGGTTACCGGGACAGCAATCAGCCCCAGCATTTT
>few|TRBV7-2|TRBJ1-1|-
CASSTLGANTEAFF
TGTGCCAGCAGCACGCTCGGTGCGAACACTGAAGCTTTCTTT
>many|TRBV6-5|TRBJ2-1|-
CASSYSAVSSYNEQFF
TGTGCCAGCAGTTACTCGGCGGTAAGCTCCTACAATGAGCAGTTCTTC
>medium-sized|TRBV3-1|TRBJ1-6|-
CASSQAASRGSNSPLHF
TGTGCCAGCAGCCAAGCGGCCAGCAGGGGATCGAATTCACCCCTCCACTTT
>many|TRBV7-3|TRBJ2-5|TRBD2
CASSQAGGVETQYF
TGTGCCAGCAGCCAAGCGGGGGGTGTGGAGACCCAGTACTTC
>many|TRBV20-1|TRBJ2-2|TRBD1
CSASQGANTGELFF
TGCAGTGCTTCACAGGGGGCGAACACCGGGGAGCTGTTTTTT
>-|TRBV2|TRBJ2-1|-
CASSEYTDFYNEQFF
TGTGCCAGCAGTGAGTACACGGACTTTTACAATGAGCAGTTCTTC
>-|TRBV5-5|TRBJ2-5|-
CASSLENVLKETQYF
TGTGCCAGCAGCTTGGAAAACGTCTTAAAAGAGACCCAGTACTTC
>few|TRBV9|TRBJ1-1|-
CASSALPPRDPEAFF
TGTGCCAGCAGCGCCCTTCCTCCCAGGGACCCTGAAGCTTTCTTT
>-|TRBV4-1|TRBJ2-1|-
CASSQASRQFF
TGCGCCAGCAGCCAAGCTAGCCGGCAGTTCTTC
>-|TRBV4-1|TRBJ2-7|-
CASSQPNGDEQYF
TGCGCCAGCAGCCAACCGAATGGGGACGAGCAGTACTTC
>many|TRBV30|TRBJ1-6|-
CAWKRTVLHF
TGTGCCTGGAAAAGGACAGTACTCCACTTT
>-|TRBV11-3|TRBJ1-5|-
CASSLGHHQPQHF
TGTGCCAGCAGCTTAGGACATCATCAGCCCCAGCATTTT
>many|TRBV4-1|TRBJ2-3|TRBD1
CASSRIQGNTDTQYF
TGCGCCAGCAGCCGCATACAGGGGAACACAGATACGCAGTATTTT
>-|TRBV6-5|TRBJ1-2|TRBD1
CASRQGIYGYTF
TGTGCCAGCAGACAGGGGATCTATGGCTACACCTTC
>-|TRBV4-2|TRBJ2-3|-
CASSQGFADTQYF
TGTGCCAGCAGCCAAGGTTTCGCAGATACGCAGTATTTT
>many|TRBV5-5|TRBJ2-1|TRBD1
CASSFSTGTNEQFF
TGTGCCAGCAGCTTCTCGACAGGGACCAATGAGCAGTTCTTC
>-|TRBV20-1|TRBJ2-7|TRBD1
CSARLEGAYEQHF
TGCAGTGCTAGACTAGAGGGGGCCTACGAGCAGCACTTC
>-|TRBV5-1|TRBJ2-3|TRBD1
CASSYQTGNTDTQYF
TGCGCCAGCAGCTACCAGACAGGGAACACAGATACGCAGTATTTT